What follows are 2 T cell receptor beta chains derived from one specimen sequenced in a study of CD8+ T cells in alopecia areata. Extracted from the samples, RNA was reverse transcribed into cDNA to serve as the sequencing template. The repertoire was sequenced with immunoSEQ multiplex PCR; TCRdb's copy has only in-frame clones and lacks some. Of approximately 130,000 clones listed, around 50% are singletons. Sequencing used NKG2D-low CD8+ T cells sorted from blood. The receptors were gathered from a human donor with alopecia areata.

The chain couples TRBV6-6 to TRBJ2-5, with TRBD2 as a possible D gene (6 bases). V was pared by 7 bases and J by 4 bases, with 16 bases between. The CDR3 sequence is 14 residues long. The germline V gene has CDR1 MNHNY and CDR2 SVGAGI (reference sequence). CDR3 nucleotide sequence: TGTGCCAGCATGCCCAGCGTGGAGGGAGAGACCCAGTACTTC. Translating gives CASMPSVEGETQYF.

V gene TRBV28 combines with J gene TRBJ2-7; a possible D gene is TRBD1 (6 bases). The germline V gene has CDR1 MDHEN and CDR2 SYDVKM. The V gene lost 6 bases and the J gene lost 3 bases, with 18 bases spanning the gap. The CDR3 covers 15 residues. In DNA form, the CDR3 reads TGTGCCAGCAGGACGGGTACAGGGATCCGCTACGAGCAGTACTTC. Amino acids: CASRTGTGIRYEQYF.